This entry lists 11 T cell receptor beta chains sequenced from one sample in a study of cytomegalovirus exposure and HLA in healthy donors. This PCR relied on a set of 60 Vbeta primers and 13 Jbeta primers. Assay: immunoSEQ multiplex PCR; the TCRdb copy retains only in-frame clones and omits some. The sample yields about 130,000 clones, 80% seen once. Sequenced material: PBMCs. All receptors derive from a man aged 25 to 40 in good health and CMV-seronegative.

In its sample, this clone was seen a few times. The chain combines TRBV6-6 with TRBJ1-4; 7 bases match TRBD1. The CDR3 totals 16 residues. Germline loops: CDR1 MNHNY, CDR2 SVGAGI (reference sequence). V shed 4 bases, J shed 8 bases, and the junction held 13 bases outside the gene matches. The CDR3 region has the DNA TGTGCCAGCAGTTCCCCCCGACAGGGTGTTTGGGAAAAACTGTTTTTT. It specifies CASSSPRQGVWEKLFF.

This clone was recorded a few times. This chain joins TRBV7-2 and TRBJ2-5; tentative D call: TRBD2 (6 bases). Germline CDR1 is SGHTA and CDR2 is FQGNSA. CDR3 length: 15 residues. Trimming took off 4 bases at V and 7 bases at J, with 19 bases between the two ends. CDR3: CASSYETRGRGTQYF. For the CDR3, the DNA is TGTGCCAGCAGCTACGAGACTAGGGGACGGGGGACCCAGTACTTC.

The chain links TRBV25-1 to TRBJ2-7, with TRBD2 matching over 11 bases. The trim removed 8 bases at V and 6 bases at J, leaving 12 bases unmatched. This CDR3 region has 15 residues. Germline lookup yields CDR1 MGHDK and CDR2 SYGVNS. This chain's CDR3 is CASSQRLAGWAEQYF. The CDR3 nucleotides are TGTGCCAGCTCCCAGAGACTAGCGGGGTGGGCCGAGCAGTACTTC.

CDR3 amino acids: CAISETSGRGHETQYF. Written as DNA, the CDR3 is TGTGCCATCAGTGAGACTAGCGGGAGAGGACACGAGACCCAGTACTTC. The chain carries TRBV10-3 and TRBJ2-5; 11 bases are shared with TRBD2. V gave up 2 bases and J gave up 5 bases; unmatched junction bases: 7. This CDR3 has 16 amino acids. The germline V gene encodes CDR1 ENHRY and CDR2 SYGVKD.

The V call is TRBV28, the J call TRBJ2-3, with D possibly being TRBD2 (6 bases). This CDR3 contains 14 residues. V was clipped by 7 bases and J by 5 bases, with 16 bases between them. CDR1 is MDHEN and CDR2 is SYDVKM in the germline V gene. The CDR3 spells CASTRAGPQDTQYF. In DNA form, the CDR3 reads TGTGCCAGCACCCGAGCGGGCCCCCAAGATACGCAGTATTTT.

The chain couples TRBV29-1 to TRBJ2-7, with D possibly TRBD1 on 6 matching bases. The CDR3 length is 14 residues. The V and J ends lost 4 bases and 1 base respectively, with 14 bases between them. CDR1 and CDR2 from the germline V gene are SQVTM and ANQGSEA. This CDR3 is CSVGQGPSSYEQYF. DNA of the CDR3: TGCAGCGTTGGGCAGGGGCCCTCATCCTACGAGCAGTACTTC.

V and J are TRBV30 and TRBJ2-5; D remains unclear. There are 15 residues in the CDR3. Trimming shortened V by 2 bases and J by 1 base, and 14 bases separated the two germline ends. CDR1 and CDR2 from the germline V gene are GTSNPN and SVGIG (reference sequence). CDR3 nucleotides: TGTGCCTGGAGTAGAAATTACAGCCCCCAAGAGACCCAGTACTTC. It specifies CAWSRNYSPQETQYF.

V gene TRBV10-3 combines with J gene TRBJ2-5; 8 bases align to TRBD2. The germline CDR1 and CDR2 sequences are ENHRY and SYGVKD. This CDR3 has 13 amino acids. The J segment lost 4 bases and the V segment lost 8 bases, leaving 6 bases of the junction unmatched. In DNA form, the CDR3 reads TGTGCCATCCTCCCAGCGGGAGCAGAGACCCAGTACTTC. This encodes CAILPAGAETQYF.

This clone was counted once. The chain couples TRBV5-4 to TRBJ2-2, with D possibly matching TRBD2 (7 bases). Germline-derived CDR1 and CDR2 are SGHNT and YYREEE (reference sequence). V lost 1 base, J lost 6 bases, and 13 bases lay in between. The CDR3 consists of 15 residues. The CDR3 sequence is CASSLPREGAGELFF. The CDR3 DNA reads as TGTGCCAGCAGCTTGCCAAGGGAGGGGGCCGGGGAGCTGTTTTTT.

The chain carries TRBV13 and TRBJ2-1; 11 bases match TRBD2. The CDR3 spans 15 residues. Germline values: CDR1 PRHDT, CDR2 FYEKMQ (reference sequence). J was trimmed by 9 bases and V by 2 bases; bases with no gene match: 6. This CDR3 reads CASSLPASGRSEQFF. CDR3 coding DNA: TGTGCCAGCAGCTTACCGGCTAGCGGGAGGAGTGAGCAGTTCTTC.

The V gene is TRBV29-1, the J gene TRBJ2-2; a weak D match, TRBD2 (5 bases). In germline, CDR1 is SQVTM, CDR2 ANQGSEA. The CDR3 length is 15 residues. Trimming took off 4 bases at V and 0 bases at J, with 12 bases between the two ends. The CDR3 DNA reads as TGCAGCGTTGCTAGAGGGCGGCCGAACACCGGGGAGCTGTTTTTT. It specifies CSVARGRPNTGELFF.